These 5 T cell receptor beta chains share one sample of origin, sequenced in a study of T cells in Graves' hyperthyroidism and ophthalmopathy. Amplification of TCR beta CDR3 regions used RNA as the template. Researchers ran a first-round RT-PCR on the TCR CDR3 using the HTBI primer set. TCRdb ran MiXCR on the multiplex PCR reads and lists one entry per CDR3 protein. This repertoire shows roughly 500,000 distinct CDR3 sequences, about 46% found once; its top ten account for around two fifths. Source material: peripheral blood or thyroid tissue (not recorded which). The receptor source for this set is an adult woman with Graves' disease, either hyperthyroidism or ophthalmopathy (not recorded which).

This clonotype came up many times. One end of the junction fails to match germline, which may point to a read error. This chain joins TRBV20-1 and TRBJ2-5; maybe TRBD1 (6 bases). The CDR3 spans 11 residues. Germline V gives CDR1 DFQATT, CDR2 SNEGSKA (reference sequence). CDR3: CSARLTTGRAF. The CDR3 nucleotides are TGCAGTGCTAGACTAACGACAGGCAGGGCCTTC.

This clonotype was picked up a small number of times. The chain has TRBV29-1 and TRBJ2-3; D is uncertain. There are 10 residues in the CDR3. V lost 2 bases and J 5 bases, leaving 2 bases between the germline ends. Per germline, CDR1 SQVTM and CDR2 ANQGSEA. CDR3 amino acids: CSVELDTQYF. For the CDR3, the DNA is TGCAGCGTTGAATTAGATACGCAGTATTTT.

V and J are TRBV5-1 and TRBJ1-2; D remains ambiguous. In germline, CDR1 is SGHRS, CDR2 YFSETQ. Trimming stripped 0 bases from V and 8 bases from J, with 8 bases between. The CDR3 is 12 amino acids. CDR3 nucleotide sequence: TGCGCCAGCAGCTTGGATTCCTCGGGCTACACCTTC. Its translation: CASSLDSSGYTF.

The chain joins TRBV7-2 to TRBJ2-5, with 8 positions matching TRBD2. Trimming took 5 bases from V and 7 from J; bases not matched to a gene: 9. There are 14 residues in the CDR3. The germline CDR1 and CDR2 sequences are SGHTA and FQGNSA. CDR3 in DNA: TGTGCCAGCAGCGGGCCGGGACTAGGCGGGACCCAGTACTTC. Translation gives CASSGPGLGGTQYF.

CDR3 bases: TGTGCCAGCAGTTCCAGGGTCTACGAGCAGTACTTC. Residues: CASSSRVYEQYF. This chain joins TRBV28 and TRBJ2-7; possibly TRBD1 for D (5 bases). The CDR3 extends over 12 amino acids. Germline V gene lookup returns CDR1 MDHEN and CDR2 SYDVKM. Trimming left V 4 bases short and J 3 bases short, with 7 bases between.